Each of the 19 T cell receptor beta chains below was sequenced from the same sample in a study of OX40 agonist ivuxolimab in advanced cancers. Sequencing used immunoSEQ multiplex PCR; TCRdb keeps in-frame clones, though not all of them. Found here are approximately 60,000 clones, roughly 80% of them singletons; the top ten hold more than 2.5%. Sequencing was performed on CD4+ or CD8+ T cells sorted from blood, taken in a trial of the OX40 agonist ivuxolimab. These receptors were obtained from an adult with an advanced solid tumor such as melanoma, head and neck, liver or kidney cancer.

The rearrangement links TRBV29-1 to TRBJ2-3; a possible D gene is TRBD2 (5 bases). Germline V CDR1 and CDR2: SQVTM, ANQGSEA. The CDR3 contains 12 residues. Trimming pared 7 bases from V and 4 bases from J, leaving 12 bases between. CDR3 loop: CSARGGSDTQYF. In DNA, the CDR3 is TGCAGCGCCAGAGGCGGGTCAGATACGCAGTATTTT.

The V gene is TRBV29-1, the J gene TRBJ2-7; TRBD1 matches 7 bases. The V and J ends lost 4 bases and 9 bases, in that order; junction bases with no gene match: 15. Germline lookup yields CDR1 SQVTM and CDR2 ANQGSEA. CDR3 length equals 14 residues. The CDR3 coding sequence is TGCAGCGTTGGGTTAAGACAGGGCCATTTGAGGCAGTACTTC. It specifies CSVGLRQGHLRQYF.

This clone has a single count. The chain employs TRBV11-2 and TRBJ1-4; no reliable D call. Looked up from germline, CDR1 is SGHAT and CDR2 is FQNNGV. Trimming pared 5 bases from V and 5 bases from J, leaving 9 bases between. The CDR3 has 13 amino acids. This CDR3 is CASSTRENEKLFF. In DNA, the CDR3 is TGTGCCAGCAGCACAAGGGAGAATGAAAAACTGTTTTTT.

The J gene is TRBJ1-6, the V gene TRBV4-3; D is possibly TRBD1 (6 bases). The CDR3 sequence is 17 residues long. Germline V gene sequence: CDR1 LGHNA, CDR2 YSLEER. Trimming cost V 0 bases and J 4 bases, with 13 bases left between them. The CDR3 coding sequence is TGCGCCAGCAGCCAAGATCGGGCCGGACAGTATAATTCACCCCTCCACTTT. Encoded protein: CASSQDRAGQYNSPLHF.

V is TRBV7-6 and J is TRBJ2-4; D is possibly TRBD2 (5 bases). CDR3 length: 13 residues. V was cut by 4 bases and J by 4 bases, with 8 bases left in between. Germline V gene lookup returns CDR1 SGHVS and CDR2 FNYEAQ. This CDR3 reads CASSSGEKNIQYF. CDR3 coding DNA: TGTGCCAGCAGCTCCGGGGAGAAAAACATTCAGTACTTC.

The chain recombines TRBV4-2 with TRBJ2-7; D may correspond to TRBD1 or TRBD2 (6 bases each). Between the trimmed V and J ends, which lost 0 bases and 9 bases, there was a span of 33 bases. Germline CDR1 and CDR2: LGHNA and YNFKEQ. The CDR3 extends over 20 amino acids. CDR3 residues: CASSQDGGGDVGSETSVQYF. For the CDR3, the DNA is TGTGCCAGCAGCCAAGATGGAGGGGGTGATGTCGGGTCCGAGACCTCCGTGCAGTACTTC.

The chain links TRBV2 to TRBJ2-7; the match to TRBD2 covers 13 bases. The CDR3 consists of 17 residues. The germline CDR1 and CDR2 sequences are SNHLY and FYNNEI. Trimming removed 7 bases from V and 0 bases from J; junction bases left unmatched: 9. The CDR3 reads CASTPARTSGSSYEQYF. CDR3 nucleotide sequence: TGTGCCAGCACCCCAGCGCGGACTAGCGGGAGCTCCTACGAGCAGTACTTC.

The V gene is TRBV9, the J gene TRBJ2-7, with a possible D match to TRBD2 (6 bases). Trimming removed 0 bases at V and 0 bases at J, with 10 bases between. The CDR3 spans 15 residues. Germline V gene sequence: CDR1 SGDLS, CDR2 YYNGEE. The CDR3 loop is CASSVGGANSYEQYF. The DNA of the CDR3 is TGTGCCAGCAGCGTAGGCGGGGCGAACTCCTACGAGCAGTACTTC.

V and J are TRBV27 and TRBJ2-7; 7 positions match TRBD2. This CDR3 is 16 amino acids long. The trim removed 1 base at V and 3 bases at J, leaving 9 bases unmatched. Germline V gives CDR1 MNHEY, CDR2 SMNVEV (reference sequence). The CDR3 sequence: CASSLYPLAGFYEQYF. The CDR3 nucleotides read TGTGCCAGCAGTTTATATCCCTTAGCGGGTTTCTACGAGCAGTACTTC.

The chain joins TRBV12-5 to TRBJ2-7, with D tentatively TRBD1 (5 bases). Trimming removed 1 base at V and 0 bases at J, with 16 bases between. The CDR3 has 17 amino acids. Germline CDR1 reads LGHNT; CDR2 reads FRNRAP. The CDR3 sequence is CASGLAIDRLSSYEQYF. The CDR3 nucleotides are TGTGCTAGTGGTTTGGCCATAGACAGACTTAGCTCCTACGAGCAGTACTTC.

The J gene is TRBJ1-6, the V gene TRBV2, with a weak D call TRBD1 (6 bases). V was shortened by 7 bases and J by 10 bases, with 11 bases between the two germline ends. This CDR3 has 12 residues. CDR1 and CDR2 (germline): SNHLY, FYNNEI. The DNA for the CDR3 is TGTGCCAGCATTAGGGGGGACTCACCCCTCCACTTT. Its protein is CASIRGDSPLHF.

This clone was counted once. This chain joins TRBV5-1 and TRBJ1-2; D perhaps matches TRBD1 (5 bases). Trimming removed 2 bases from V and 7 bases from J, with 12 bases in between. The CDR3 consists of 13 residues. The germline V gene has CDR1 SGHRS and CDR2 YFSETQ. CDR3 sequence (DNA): TGCGCCAGCAGCTTCGGGACCGGTGCTGGCTACACCTTC. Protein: CASSFGTGAGYTF.

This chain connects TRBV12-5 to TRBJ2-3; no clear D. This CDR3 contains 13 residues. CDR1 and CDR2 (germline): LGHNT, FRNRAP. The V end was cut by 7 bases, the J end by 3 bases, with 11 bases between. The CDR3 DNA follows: TGTGCTAGTGCTCCGTATAGGACAGATACGCAGTATTTT. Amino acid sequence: CASAPYRTDTQYF.

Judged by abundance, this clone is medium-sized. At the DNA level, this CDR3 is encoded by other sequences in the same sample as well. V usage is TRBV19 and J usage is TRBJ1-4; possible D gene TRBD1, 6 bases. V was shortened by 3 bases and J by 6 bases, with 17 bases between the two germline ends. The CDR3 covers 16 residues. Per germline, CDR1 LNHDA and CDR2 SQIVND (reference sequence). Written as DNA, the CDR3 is TGTGCCAGTAGTATCCCCGGAACAGGGACCCATGAAAAACTGTTTTTT. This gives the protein CASSIPGTGTHEKLFF. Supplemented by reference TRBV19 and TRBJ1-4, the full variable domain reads DGGITQSPKYLFRKEGQNVTLSCEQNLNHDAMYWYRQDPGQGLRLIYYSQIVNDFQKGDIAEGYSVSREKKESFPLTVTSAQKNPTAFYLCASSIPGTGTHEKLFFGSGTQLSVL.

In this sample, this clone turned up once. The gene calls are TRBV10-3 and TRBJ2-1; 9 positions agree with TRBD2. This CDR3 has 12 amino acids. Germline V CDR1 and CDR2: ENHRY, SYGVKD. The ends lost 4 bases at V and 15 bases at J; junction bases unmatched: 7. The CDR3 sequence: CAISGLAEVLFF. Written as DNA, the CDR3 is TGTGCCATCAGTGGACTAGCGGAGGTTTTGTTCTTC.

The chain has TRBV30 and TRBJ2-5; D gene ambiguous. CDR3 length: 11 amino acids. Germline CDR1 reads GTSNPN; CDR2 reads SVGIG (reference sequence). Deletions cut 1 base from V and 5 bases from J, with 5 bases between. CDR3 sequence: CAWSDGETQYF. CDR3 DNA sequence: TGTGCCTGGAGTGATGGGGAGACCCAGTACTTC. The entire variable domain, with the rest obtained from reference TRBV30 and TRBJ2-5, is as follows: SQTIHQWPATLVQPVGSPLSLECTVEGTSNPNLYWYRQAAGRGLQLLFYSVGIGQISSEVPQNLSASRPQDRQFILSSKKLLLSDSGFYLCAWSDGETQYFGPGTRLLVL.

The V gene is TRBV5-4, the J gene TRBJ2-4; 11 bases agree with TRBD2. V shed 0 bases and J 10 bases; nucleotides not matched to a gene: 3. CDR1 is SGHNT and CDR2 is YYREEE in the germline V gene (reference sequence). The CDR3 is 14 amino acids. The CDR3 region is CASSLDLAGGIQYF. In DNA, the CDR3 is TGTGCCAGCAGCTTGGATCTAGCGGGAGGAATTCAGTACTTC.

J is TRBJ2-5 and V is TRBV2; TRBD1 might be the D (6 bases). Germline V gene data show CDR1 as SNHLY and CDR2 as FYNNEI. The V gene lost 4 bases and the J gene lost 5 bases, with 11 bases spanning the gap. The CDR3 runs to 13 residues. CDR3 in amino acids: CASSGTVLETQYF. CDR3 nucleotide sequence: TGTGCCAGCAGTGGGACAGTCCTGGAGACCCAGTACTTC.

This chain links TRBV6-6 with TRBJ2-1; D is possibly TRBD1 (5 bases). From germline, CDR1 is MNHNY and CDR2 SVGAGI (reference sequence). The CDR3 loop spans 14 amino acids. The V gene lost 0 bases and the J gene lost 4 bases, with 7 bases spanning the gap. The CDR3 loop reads CASSYSRVYNEQFF. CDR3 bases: TGTGCCAGCAGTTACTCCAGGGTATACAATGAGCAGTTCTTC.